This TCR beta chain was recovered during a study of T cell responses to AZD1222 COVID-19 vaccine. General study points: A mostly white British donor set with more females was recruited, and clonal diversity was possibly underestimated. It was only six AZD1222 recipients who were seropositive at baseline. The breadth and depth of Spike-specific TCRs increased once two AZD1222 doses had been given. The repertoires were collected only after the peak T cell response.

This CDR3 is 14 amino acids long. CDR1 is LGHNA and CDR2 is YNFKEQ in the germline V gene. J lost 9 bases, V lost 5 bases, and 5 bases had no gene match. Here immunoSEQ multiplex PCR was the method, and the copy in TCRdb shows in-frame clones only, minus some. In the table there are 50,000 to 75,000 clones, 76% of which are singletons. As regards this clone: No antigen is known for it.

The receptor's source is an adult in good health. Source: peripheral blood, taken on day 0 of AZD1222 vaccination. The gene calls are TRBV4-2 and TRBJ1-6; 9 bases are a match to TRBD1. The DNA for the CDR3 is TGTGCCAGCAGCGCCACAGGGGGCGTTTCACCCCTCCACTTT. Protein: CASSATGGVSPLHF.